The entry below gives a single T cell receptor (beta chain) sequence along with its context. The CDR3 has 15 residues. Germline values: CDR1 SGHRS, CDR2 YFSETQ. The ends were cut back, 9 bases at V and 4 bases at J, with 20 bases in the middle. These data originate in a study of blood T cell repertoires in COVID-19. Study-wide context: Spain, Italy and the United States supplied samples that represented acute and convalescent COVID-19. Sources were T cells, B-cell-depleted T cells, or PBMCs; the material itself was cDNA or gDNA.

Authors' analysis steps: Reference gene primer amplification gave nucleated cell count estimates. Here immunoSEQ multiplex PCR was the method, and the copy in TCRdb shows in-frame clones only, minus some. From that table come the V and J calls and clone size; the DNA was used to work out D and trimming. The sample has about 100,000 clones; roughly 92% are singletons. Material: peripheral blood. The sequence came from a woman aged 50 to 60 with COVID-19, enrolled during active disease. The rearrangement links TRBV5-1 to TRBJ2-1; D unclear. CDR3 nucleotides: TGCGCCACCTCCCCCGGAAGTCTAGAATACAATGAGCAGTTCTTC. This translates into CATSPGSLEYNEQFF.